The sequence of this T cell receptor beta chain was determined in a study of cytomegalovirus exposure and HLA in healthy donors. Study details: According to later analysis, the same platform produced the 120 validation and 600 to 800 first-cohort repertoires. Findings and limits, study-wide: Some TCR beta chains (over 150 of them) were listed as cytomegalovirus-associated.

This table comes from immunoSEQ multiplex PCR, and its TCRdb copy is limited to in-frame clones, with some not included. This repertoire shows 200,000 to 300,000 clones, just under 90% found once; its top ten account for about 3%. In regard to this clone: What it binds is not known.

The origin of this receptor is a man aged 18 to 29 in good health and CMV-seronegative. The sample taken for sequencing was PBMCs.

CDR3 region: CASFEGRGVRQGNQPQHF. The CDR3 DNA sequence: TGTGCCAGCTTCGAGGGTCGGGGGGTTAGACAGGGCAATCAGCCCCAGCATTTT. V gene TRBV14 combines with J gene TRBJ1-5; tentative D call: TRBD1 (6 bases). CDR1 SGHDN and CDR2 FVKESK come from the germline V gene. CDR3 length: 18 amino acids. V was clipped by 8 bases and J by 2 bases, with 25 bases between them.